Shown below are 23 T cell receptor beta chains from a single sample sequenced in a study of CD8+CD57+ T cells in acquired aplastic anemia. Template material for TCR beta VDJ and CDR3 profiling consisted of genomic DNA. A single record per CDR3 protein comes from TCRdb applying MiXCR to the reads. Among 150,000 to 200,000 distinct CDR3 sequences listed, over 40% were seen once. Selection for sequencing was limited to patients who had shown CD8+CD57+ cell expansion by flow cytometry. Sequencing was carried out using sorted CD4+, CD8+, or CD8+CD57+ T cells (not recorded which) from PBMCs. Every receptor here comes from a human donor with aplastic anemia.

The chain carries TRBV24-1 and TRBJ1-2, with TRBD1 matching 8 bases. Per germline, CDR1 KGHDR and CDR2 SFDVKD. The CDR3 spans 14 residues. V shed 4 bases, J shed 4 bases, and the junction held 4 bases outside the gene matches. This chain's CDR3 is CATSDPGQGYGYTF. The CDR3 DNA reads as TGTGCCACCAGTGACCCCGGACAGGGCTATGGCTACACCTTC.

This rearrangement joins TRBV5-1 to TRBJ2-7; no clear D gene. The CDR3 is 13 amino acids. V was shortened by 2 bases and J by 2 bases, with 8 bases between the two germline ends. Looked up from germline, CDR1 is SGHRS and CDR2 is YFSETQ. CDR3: CASSLKQAYEQYF. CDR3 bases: TGCGCCAGCAGCTTAAAGCAGGCCTACGAGCAGTACTTC.

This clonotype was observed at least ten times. CDR3 coding DNA: TGCGCCAGCAGCTTGGAACCGTTAATGAACACTGAAGCTTTCTTT. This translates into CASSLEPLMNTEAFF. This sequence joins TRBV5-1 and TRBJ1-1, with unresolved D. Deletions cut 0 bases from V and 0 bases from J, with 9 bases between. The CDR3 contains 15 residues. Germline V gives CDR1 SGHRS, CDR2 YFSETQ.

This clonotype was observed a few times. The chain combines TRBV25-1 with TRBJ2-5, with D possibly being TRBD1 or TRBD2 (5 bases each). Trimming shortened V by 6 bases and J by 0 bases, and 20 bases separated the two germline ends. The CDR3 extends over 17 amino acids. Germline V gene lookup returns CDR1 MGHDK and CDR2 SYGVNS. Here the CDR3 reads CASSPMLGDRYQETQYF. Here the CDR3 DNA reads TGTGCCAGCAGCCCCATGTTGGGGGACCGATACCAAGAGACCCAGTACTTC.

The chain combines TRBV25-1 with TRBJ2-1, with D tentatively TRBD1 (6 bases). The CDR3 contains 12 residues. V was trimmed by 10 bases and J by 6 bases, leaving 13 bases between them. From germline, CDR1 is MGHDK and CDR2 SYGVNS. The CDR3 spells CAILAQGNEQFF. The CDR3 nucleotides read TGTGCCATTCTCGCACAGGGCAATGAGCAGTTCTTC.

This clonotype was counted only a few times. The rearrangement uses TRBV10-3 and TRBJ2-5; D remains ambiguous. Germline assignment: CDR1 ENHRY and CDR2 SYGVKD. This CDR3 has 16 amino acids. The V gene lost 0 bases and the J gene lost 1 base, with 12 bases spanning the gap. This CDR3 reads CAISESAAAFQETQYF. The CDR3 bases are TGTGCCATCAGTGAGTCCGCGGCAGCCTTCCAAGAGACCCAGTACTTC.

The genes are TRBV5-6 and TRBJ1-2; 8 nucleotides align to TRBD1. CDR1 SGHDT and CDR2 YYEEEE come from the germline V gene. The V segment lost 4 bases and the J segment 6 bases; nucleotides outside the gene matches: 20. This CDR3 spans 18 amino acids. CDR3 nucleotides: TGTGCCAGCAGCCACACTTCCGGGACAGGTGTCGTCCGGGATGGCTACACCTTC. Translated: CASSHTSGTGVVRDGYTF.

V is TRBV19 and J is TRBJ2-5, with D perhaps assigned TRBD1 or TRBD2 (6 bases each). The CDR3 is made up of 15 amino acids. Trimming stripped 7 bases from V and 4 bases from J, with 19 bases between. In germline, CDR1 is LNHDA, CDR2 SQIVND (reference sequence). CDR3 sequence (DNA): TGTGCCAGTACCACAATGGGGGGCGTACCAGAGACCCAGTACTTC. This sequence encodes CASTTMGGVPETQYF.

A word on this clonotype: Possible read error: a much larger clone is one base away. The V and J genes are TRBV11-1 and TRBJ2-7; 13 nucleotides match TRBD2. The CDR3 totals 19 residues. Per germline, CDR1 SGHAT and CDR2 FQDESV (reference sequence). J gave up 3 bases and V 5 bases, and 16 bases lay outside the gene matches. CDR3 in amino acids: CASSESGETSGRACYEQYF. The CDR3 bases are TGTGCCAGCAGCGAGAGTGGGGAAACTAGCGGGAGGGCCTGCTACGAGCAGTACTTC.

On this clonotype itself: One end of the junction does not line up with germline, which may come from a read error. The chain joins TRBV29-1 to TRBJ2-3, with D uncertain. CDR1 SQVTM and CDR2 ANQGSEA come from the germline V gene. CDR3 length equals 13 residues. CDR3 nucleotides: TGCAGCGTTGATTCTACCCGGGCAGACACGCAGTATTTT. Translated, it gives CSVDSTRADTQYF.

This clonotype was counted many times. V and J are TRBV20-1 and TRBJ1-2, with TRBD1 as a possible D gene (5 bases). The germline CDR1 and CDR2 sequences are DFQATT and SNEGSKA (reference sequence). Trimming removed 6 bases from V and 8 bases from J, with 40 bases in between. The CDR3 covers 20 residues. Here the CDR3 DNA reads TGCAGTGCCGAAGAAGATGTAGCAGGGAGATCGACAACTATACTAGAGGGCTACACCTTC. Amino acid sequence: CSAEEDVAGRSTTILEGYTF.

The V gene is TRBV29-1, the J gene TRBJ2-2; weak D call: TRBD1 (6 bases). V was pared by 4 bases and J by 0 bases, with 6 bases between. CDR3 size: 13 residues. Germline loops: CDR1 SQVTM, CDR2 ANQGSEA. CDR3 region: CSVGQANTGELFF. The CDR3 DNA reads TGCAGCGTTGGACAGGCGAACACCGGGGAGCTGTTTTTT.

The CDR3 DNA is TGTGCCAGCAGCAACCGGGGGAACTATGGCTACACCTTC. Residues: CASSNRGNYGYTF. The chain recombines TRBV25-1 with TRBJ1-2; TRBD1 is a possible D gene (5 bases). The CDR3 is 13 residues long. The V gene lost 6 bases and the J gene lost 2 bases, with 10 bases spanning the gap. Germline CDR1 is MGHDK and CDR2 is SYGVNS.

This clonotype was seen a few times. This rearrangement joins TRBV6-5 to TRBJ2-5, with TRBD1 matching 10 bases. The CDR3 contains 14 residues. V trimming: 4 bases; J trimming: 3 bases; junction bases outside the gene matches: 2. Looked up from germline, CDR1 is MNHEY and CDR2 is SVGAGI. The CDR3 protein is CASSSGTGEETQYF. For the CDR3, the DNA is TGTGCCAGCAGTTCCGGGACAGGGGAAGAGACCCAGTACTTC.

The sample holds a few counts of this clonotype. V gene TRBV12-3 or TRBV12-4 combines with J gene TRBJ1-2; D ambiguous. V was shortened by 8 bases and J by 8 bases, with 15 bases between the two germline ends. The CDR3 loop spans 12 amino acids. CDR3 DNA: TGTGCCAGCGGAAGGTGGACGTACGGCTACACCTTC. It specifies CASGRWTYGYTF.

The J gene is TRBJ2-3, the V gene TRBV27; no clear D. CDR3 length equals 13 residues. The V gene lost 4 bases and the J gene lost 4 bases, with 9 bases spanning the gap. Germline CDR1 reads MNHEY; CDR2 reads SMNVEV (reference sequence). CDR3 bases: TGTGCCAGCAGTTCCCCTCCCGCAGATACGCAGTATTTT. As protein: CASSSPPADTQYF.

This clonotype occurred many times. CDR3 region: CATSRDRLAVEKLFF. CDR3 nucleotide sequence: TGTGCCACCAGCAGAGATAGGTTGGCAGTTGAAAAACTGTTTTTT. The gene calls are TRBV15 and TRBJ1-4; D not certain. The V and J ends lost 0 bases and 7 bases respectively, with 12 bases between them. Germline loops: CDR1 LNHNV, CDR2 YYDKDF (reference sequence). This CDR3 is 15 amino acids long.

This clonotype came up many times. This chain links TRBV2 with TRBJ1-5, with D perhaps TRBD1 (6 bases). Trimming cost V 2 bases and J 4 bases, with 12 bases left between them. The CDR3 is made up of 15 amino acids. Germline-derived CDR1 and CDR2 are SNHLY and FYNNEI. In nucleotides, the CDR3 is TGTGCCAGCAGTGAACGGCCAGGGGTTAATCAGCCCCAGCATTTT. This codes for CASSERPGVNQPQHF. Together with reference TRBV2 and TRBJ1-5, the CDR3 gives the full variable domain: EPEVTQTPSHQVTQMGQEVILRCVPISNHLYFYWYRQILGQKVEFLVSFYNNEISEKSEIFDDQFSVERPDGSNFTLKIRSTKLEDSAMYFCASSERPGVNQPQHFGDGTRLSIL.

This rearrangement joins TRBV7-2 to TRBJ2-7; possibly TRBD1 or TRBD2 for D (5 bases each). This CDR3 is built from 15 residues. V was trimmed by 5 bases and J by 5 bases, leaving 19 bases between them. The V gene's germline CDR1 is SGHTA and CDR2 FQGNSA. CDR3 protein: CASSPYWGFENEQYF. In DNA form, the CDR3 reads TGTGCCAGCAGCCCGTATTGGGGGTTCGAGAACGAGCAGTACTTC.

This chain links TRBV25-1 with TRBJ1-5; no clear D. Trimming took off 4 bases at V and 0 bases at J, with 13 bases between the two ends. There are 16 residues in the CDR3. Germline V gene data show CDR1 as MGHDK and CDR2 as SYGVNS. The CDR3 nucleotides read TGTGCCAGCAGTGCTAGAGGGATGTATAGCAATCAGCCCCAGCATTTT. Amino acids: CASSARGMYSNQPQHF.

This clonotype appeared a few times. The CDR3 coding sequence is TGTGCCAGCAGCGAAGAGACAGGGGGCGGTGAAAAACTGTTTTTT. Encoded protein: CASSEETGGGEKLFF. This chain links TRBV9 with TRBJ1-4; 10 nucleotides line up with TRBD1. Germline V gene data show CDR1 as SGDLS and CDR2 as YYNGEE. V dropped 3 bases and J dropped 7; count of bases not matched to a gene: 6. This CDR3 is built from 15 residues.

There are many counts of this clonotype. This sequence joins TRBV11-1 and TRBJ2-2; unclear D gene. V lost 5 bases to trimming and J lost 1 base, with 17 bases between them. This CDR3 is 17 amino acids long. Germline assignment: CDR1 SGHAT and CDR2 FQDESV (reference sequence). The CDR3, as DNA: TGTGCCAGCAGCGATCTCCGCGGCACGAGGAACACCGGGGAGCTGTTTTTT. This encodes CASSDLRGTRNTGELFF.

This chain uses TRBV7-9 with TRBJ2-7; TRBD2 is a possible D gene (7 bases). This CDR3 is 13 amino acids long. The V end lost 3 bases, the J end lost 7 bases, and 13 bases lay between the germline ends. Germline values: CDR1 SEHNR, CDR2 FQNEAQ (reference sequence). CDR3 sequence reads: CASSFIEGGEQYF. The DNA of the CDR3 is TGTGCCAGCAGCTTCATTGAGGGGGGGGAGCAGTACTTC.